The rows below give T cell receptor beta chains drawn from one sample of a study of CD8 T cells in ankylosing spondylitis. One entry per CDR3 protein, called by TCRdb with MiXCR from the 5' RACE reads. The sample lists 45,000 to 65,000 distinct CDR3 sequences, around 7.4% occurring once. The sequenced sample consisted of blood, either unsorted or a sorted T cell fraction (not recorded which). These receptors all come from a female donor with ankylosing spondylitis or in good health (not recorded which). The CDR3 runs from the conserved cysteine through the conserved F or W. A D gene is named only where the DNA matches it firmly. Clone size, where shown, is once, few, many, or a class for clones that have expanded.

j_call,d_call,clone_size,v_call,cdr3_nt,cdr3_aa
TRBJ2-3,NA,many,TRBV7-3,TGTGCCAGCAGCCCTGATATGGATACGCAGTATTTT,CASSPDMDTQYF
TRBJ2-6,NA,many,TRBV27,TGTGCCAGCAGTTTAGCCCCGGGTGGGGCCAACGTCCTGACTTTC,CASSLAPGGANVLTF
TRBJ2-5,NA,many,TRBV15,TGTGCCACCAGCAGCGTCCCCAGGGGTGGTGAAGAGACCCAGTACTTC,CATSSVPRGGEETQYF
TRBJ2-5,TRBD2,few,TRBV11-2,TGTGCCAGCAGCTTGGGAGCGGGGGTCGAAGAGACCCAGTACTTC,CASSLGAGVEETQYF
TRBJ2-2,NA,medium-sized,TRBV5-1,TGCGCCAGCAGCTACGTCGGGGGCGCCGAGCTGTTTTTT,CASSYVGGAELFF
TRBJ1-1,NA,many,TRBV7-3,TGTGCCAGCAGTACCTATTGGGACCCGAACACTGAAGCTTTCTTT,CASSTYWDPNTEAFF
TRBJ2-7,NA,many,TRBV11-2,TGTGCCAGCAGCTTAGACAGACAGCCAGTCTACGAGCAGTACTTC,CASSLDRQPVYEQYF
TRBJ2-3,NA,many,TRBV25-1,TGTGCCAGCAGTGAAGATTCGGGGGTCCCAGGAGGAGATACGCAGTATTTT,CASSEDSGVPGGDTQYF
TRBJ1-4,TRBD1,many,TRBV5-1,TGCGCCAGCAGCGTAGGGACAGGCAAAAATGAAAAACTGTTTTTT,CASSVGTGKNEKLFF
TRBJ2-5,NA,many,TRBV5-1,TGCGCCAGCAGCTTGGGGCAGGGGACCCAAGAGACCCAGTACTTC,CASSLGQGTQETQYF
TRBJ1-2,NA,NA,TRBV7-9,TGTGCCAGCAGCTCTCCCTATGGCTACACCTTC,CASSSPYGYTF
TRBJ2-5,NA,many,TRBV12-5,TGTGCTAGTGGTTTGGGAAGGACTGAAGAGACCCAGTACTTC,CASGLGRTEETQYF
TRBJ2-1,NA,few,TRBV28,TGTGCCAGCAGCACTCGCCAATTCCCGCAGTTCTTC,CASSTRQFPQFF
TRBJ2-4,NA,NA,TRBV12-3/TRBV12-4,TGTGCCAACAGTTTATCGAGGATAGTGGGGGGGCCTTTAGGCACTCAGTACTTC,CANSLSRIVGGPLGTQYF
TRBJ2-7,TRBD1,few,TRBV6-1,TGTGCCAGCAGTCCGGGACAGAGCCCTTACGAGCAGTACTTC,CASSPGQSPYEQYF
TRBJ1-2,TRBD1,many,TRBV6-1,TGTGCCAGCAGTATGGGACAGGGGAACTATGGCTACACCTTC,CASSMGQGNYGYTF
TRBJ1-2,NA,many,TRBV5-1,TGCGCCAGCACATTGACCCCCGGGACATTCTATGGCTACACCTTC,CASTLTPGTFYGYTF
TRBJ2-5,NA,NA,TRBV11-2,TGTGCCAGCAGCCTAGACAGGCTGGAGGAGACCCAGTACTTC,CASSLDRLEETQYF
TRBJ1-4,TRBD1,NA,TRBV20-1,TGCAGTGCGCACGGGACAGGGGGTGAAAAACTGTTTTTT,CSAHGTGGEKLFF